This T cell receptor beta chain came from a study of T cells after yellow fever vaccination. Study as a whole: Low-cell-number fractions were prepared with SMART-Seq v4 Ultra Low Input. Findings of the study overall: Abundant clonotypes from the bulk population could have been carried over as contaminants into FACS-sorted repertoires. Weaker, the secondary response peaked sooner, at day 5 versus 15. Although most clonotypes did not, a small share appeared in both CD4 and CD8 compartments.

TCRdb recomputed calls from the 5' RACE reads with MiXCR, one row per CDR3 protein. The sample shows some 120,000 distinct CDR3 sequences, 7.5% to 10% of them seen only once. To note about this clonotype: The target antigen is unknown.

The CDR3 runs 17 residues. Germline lookup yields CDR1 MNHEY and CDR2 SVGAGI. V gave up 3 bases and J gave up 5 bases, with 20 bases separating them. The sample was CD8+ T cells sorted from PBMCs, taken on the day of the yellow fever booster vaccination. The chain recombines TRBV6-5 with TRBJ2-1; tentatively, D is TRBD2 (6 bases). The clonotype was recovered from a man aged 18 to 30 who received the YFV17D yellow fever vaccine. CDR3 bases: TGTGCCAGCAGTTATAAGTTTAGGGGAGGCGTAAACAATGAGCAGTTCTTC. Its protein product is CASSYKFRGGVNNEQFF.